The present entry profiles one T cell receptor beta chain with its context. The antigen remains undetermined. TCR beta CDR3 regions were amplified from RNA transcripts. First-round RT-PCR targeting the TCR CDR3 was performed with the HTBI primer set. TCRdb ran MiXCR on the multiplex PCR reads and lists one entry per CDR3 protein. The sample includes roughly 250,000 distinct CDR3 sequences, around 20% of them seen just once. This sample was included in a study of T cells in Graves' hyperthyroidism and ophthalmopathy. Study findings and constraints: Blood also contained most expanded thyroid clonotypes above 0.001. In the analysis, a 13 V-J model separated ophthalmopathy from stable hyperthyroidism.

This CDR3 is 14 amino acids long. Germline assignment: CDR1 SEHNR and CDR2 FQNEAQ (reference sequence). V shed 4 bases and J shed 2 bases, with 12 bases lying between them. The sequenced sample consisted of blood. This chain uses TRBV7-9 with TRBJ2-7; either TRBD1 or TRBD2 may fit D (5 bases each). The clonotype comes from a man aged 25-45 years with Graves' ophthalmopathy. CDR3 sequence reads: CASSSRDPPYEQYF. Written as DNA, the CDR3 is TGTGCCAGCAGCTCCCGGGACCCGCCCTACGAGCAGTACTTC.